This TCR beta chain comes out of a study of T cell repertoires in cytomegalovirus infection. Study in general: It was the public TCR beta signatures that indicated both CMV infection and matching HLA type.

Study-wide findings and caveats: What dominated the ex vivo response were HLA-C-restricted CMV-specific TCR beta clonotypes.

This clonotype occurred a few times. What it recognizes is unknown. Here the CDR3 omits its conserved ending phenylalanine or tryptophan, so a read error is the likely source. TCRdb fed the reads into MiXCR, producing one record per CDR3 protein. The data hold under 300,000 distinct CDR3 sequences, with roughly a fifth observed a single time. The CDR3 is 14 amino acids. CDR1 is MNHEY and CDR2 is SMNVEV in the germline V gene (reference sequence). V lost 3 bases to trimming and J lost 0 bases, with 3 bases between them. The chain combines TRBV27 with TRBJ1-6; D uncertain. This receptor was obtained from a human donor in good health (CMV status not recorded). Some clones in this sample may be carry-over from other donors' samples. The sequenced sample was cultured PBMCs, obtained from culture after CMV antigen stimulation. Here the CDR3 reads CASSFYSYNSPLHL. The CDR3 nucleotides are TGTGCCAGCAGTTTTTACTCCTATAATTCACCCCTCCACCTT.